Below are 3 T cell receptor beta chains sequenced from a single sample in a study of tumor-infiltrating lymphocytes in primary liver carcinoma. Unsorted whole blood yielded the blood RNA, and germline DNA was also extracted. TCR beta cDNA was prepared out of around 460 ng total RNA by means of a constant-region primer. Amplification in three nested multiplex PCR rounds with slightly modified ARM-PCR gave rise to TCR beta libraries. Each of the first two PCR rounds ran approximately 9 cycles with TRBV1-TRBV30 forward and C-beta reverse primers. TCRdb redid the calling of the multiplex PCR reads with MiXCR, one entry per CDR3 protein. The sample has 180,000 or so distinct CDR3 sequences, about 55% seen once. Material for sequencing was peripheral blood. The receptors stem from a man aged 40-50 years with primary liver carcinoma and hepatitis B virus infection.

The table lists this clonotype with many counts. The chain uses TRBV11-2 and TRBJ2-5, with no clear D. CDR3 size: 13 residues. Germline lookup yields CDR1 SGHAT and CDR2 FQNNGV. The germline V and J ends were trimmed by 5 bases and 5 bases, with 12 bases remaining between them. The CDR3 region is CASSPTSMETQYF. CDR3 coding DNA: TGTGCCAGCAGCCCGACCTCCATGGAGACCCAGTACTTC.

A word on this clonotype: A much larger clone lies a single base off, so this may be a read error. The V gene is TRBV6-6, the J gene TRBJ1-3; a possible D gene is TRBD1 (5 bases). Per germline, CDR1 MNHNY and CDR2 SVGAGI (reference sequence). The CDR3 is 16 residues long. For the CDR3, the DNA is TGTGCCAGCAGTTACGACAGTGGGACTTCTGGAAACACCGTATATTTT. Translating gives CASSYDSGTSGNTVYF.

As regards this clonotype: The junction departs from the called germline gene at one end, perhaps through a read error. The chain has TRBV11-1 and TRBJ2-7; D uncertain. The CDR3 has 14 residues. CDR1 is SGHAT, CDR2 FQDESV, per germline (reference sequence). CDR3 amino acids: CVSSPGDTTYEQYF. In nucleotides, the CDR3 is TGTGTCAGCAGCCCCGGAGACACCACCTACGAGCAGTATTTC. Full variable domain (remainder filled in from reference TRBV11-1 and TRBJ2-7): EAEVAQSPRYKITEKSQAVAFWCDPISGHATLYWYRQILGQGPELLVQFQDESVVDDSQLPKDRFSAERLKGVDSTLKIQPAELGDSAMYLCVSSPGDTTYEQYFGPGTRLTVT.